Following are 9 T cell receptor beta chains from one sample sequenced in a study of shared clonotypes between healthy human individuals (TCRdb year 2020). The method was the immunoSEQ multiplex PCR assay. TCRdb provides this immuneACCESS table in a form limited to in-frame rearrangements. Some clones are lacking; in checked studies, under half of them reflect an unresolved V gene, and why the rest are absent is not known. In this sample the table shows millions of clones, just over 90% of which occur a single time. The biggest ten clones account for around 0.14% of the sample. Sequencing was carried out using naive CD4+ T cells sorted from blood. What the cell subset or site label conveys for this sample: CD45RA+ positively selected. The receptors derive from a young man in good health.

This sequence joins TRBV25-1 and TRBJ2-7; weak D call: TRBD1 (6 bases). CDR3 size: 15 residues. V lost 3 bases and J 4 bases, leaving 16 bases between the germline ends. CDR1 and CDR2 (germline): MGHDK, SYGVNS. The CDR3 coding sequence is TGTGCCAGCAGTGAGGGGGTACAGGGAGTTTACGAGCAGTACTTC. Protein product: CASSEGVQGVYEQYF.

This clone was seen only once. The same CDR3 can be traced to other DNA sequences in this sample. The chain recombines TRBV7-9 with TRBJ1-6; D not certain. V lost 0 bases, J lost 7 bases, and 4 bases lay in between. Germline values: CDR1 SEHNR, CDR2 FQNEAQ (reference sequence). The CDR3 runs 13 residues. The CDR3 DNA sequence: TGTGCCAGCAGCTTAGCAGGGAATTCACCCCTCCACTTT. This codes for CASSLAGNSPLHF.

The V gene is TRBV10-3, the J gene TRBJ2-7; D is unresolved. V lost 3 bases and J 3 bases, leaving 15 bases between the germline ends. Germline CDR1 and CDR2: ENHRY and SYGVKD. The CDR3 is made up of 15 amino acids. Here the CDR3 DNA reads TGTGCCATCAGTGACCAGGCCCTAACCGGCTACGAGCAGTACTTC. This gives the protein CAISDQALTGYEQYF.

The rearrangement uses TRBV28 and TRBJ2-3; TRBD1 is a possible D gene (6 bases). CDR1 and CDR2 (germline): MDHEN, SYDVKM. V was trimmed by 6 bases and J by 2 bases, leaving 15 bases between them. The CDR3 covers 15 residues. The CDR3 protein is CASSRLGQNTDTQYF. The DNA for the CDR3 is TGTGCCAGCAGCCGTCTCGGACAGAACACAGATACGCAGTATTTT.

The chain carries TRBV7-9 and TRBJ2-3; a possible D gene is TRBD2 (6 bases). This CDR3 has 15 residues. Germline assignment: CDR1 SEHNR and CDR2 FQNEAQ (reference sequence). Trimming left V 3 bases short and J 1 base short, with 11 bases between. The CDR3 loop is CASSFSGLGTDTQYF. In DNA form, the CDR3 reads TGTGCCAGCAGCTTTAGCGGTCTCGGCACAGATACGCAGTATTTT.

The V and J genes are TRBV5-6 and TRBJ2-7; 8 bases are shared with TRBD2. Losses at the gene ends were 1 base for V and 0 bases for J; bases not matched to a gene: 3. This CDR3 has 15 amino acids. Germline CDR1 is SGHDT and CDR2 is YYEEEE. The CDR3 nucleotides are TGTGCCAGCAGCTTGCCGACTAGCGCCTCCTACGAGCAGTACTTC. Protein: CASSLPTSASYEQYF.

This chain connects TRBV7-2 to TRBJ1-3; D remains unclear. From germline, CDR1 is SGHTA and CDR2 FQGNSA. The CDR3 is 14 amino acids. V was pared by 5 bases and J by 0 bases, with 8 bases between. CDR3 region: CASSPGISGNTIYF. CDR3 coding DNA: TGTGCCAGCAGCCCCGGAATCTCTGGAAACACCATATATTTT.

The CDR3 nucleotides are TGTGCCAGCATCCGGACGGGGGGCGCAGTCTACGAGCAGTACTTC. This translates into CASIRTGGAVYEQYF. The chain couples TRBV5-6 to TRBJ2-5; possibly TRBD2 for D (7 bases). Near its end, the DNA agrees better with TRBJ2-7, so the J call may be wrong. Germline CDR1 and CDR2: SGHDT and YYEEEE. This CDR3 region has 15 residues.

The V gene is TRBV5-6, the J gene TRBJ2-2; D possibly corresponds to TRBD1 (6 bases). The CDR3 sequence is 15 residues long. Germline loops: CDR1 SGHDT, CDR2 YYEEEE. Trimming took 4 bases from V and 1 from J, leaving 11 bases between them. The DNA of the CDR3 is TGTGCCAGCAGCCCGGGACACCTGAACACCGGGGAGCTGTTTTTT. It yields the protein CASSPGHLNTGELFF. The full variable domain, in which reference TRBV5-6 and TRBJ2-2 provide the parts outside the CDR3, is DAGVTQSPTHLIKTRGQQVTLRCSPKSGHDTVSWYQQALGQGPQFIFQYYEEEERQRGNFPDRFSGHQFPNYSSELNVNALLLGDSALYLCASSPGHLNTGELFFGEGSRLTVL.